This T cell receptor beta chain derives from a study of blood T cells in healthy people across ages. Trimming took off 4 bases at V and 0 bases at J, with 13 bases between the two ends. Germline loops: CDR1 SGHTA, CDR2 FQGNSA. The CDR3 has 16 residues. A J-beta primer mix and a sample-barcoded 5' primer were used in a second PCR of roughly 6 to 11 cycles. Each cDNA molecule received a tag from a template-switch adaptor that had 12 random nucleotides. All samples yielded 2.5 million or more CDR3-containing paired-end reads. Each CDR3 protein is one row after TCRdb ran MiXCR on the 5' RACE reads. The sample lists about 570,000 distinct CDR3 sequences, approximately 27% occurring once. The sample holds a few counts of this clonotype. The antigen is undetermined. Overall study findings and caveats: With age, beta diversity per million T cells declined roughly linearly, significantly by roughly 40.

This receptor was obtained from a woman in her 70s in good health. The sequenced material came from blood. The chain is built from TRBV7-2 and TRBJ1-3, with D perhaps TRBD1 (6 bases). The DNA for the CDR3 is TGTGCCAGCAGCTCGCGGGACACCGGCTCTGGAAACACCATATATTTT. As protein: CASSSRDTGSGNTIYF.